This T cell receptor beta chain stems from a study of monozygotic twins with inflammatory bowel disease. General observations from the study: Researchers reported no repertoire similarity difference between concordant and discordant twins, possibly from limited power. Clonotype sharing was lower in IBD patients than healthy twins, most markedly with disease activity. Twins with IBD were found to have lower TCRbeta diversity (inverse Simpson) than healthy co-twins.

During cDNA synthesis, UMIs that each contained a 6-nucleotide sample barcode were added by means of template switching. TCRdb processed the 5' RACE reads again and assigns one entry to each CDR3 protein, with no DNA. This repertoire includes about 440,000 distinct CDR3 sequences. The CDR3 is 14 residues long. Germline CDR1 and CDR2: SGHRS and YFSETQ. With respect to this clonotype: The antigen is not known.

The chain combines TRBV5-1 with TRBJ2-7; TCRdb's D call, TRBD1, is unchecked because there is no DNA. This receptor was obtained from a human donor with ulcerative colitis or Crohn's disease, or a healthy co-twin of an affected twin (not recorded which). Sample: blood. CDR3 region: CASRDRGTSYEQYF.